This T cell receptor beta chain appears in the sequencing data of a study of identifying expanded T cells in peripheral blood. Study-wide findings and caveats: Variance in clone template counts between roughly 2-week samples significantly increased with total template count across all healthy donors. Differentially abundant clones: around 1.2 between replicates, 15 to 17 at roughly 2 weeks, approximately 19 at four.

Trimming removed 0 bases from V and 0 bases from J; junction bases left unmatched: 5. CDR3 length: 16 amino acids. Germline V gives CDR1 MGHRA, CDR2 YSYEKL. Regarding this clone: The antigen remains unidentified.

Measured with immunoSEQ multiplex PCR; TCRdb has only the in-frame clones, and not every one. In the table there are roughly 120,000 clones, 88% of which are singletons. V gene TRBV4-1 combines with J gene TRBJ2-7; 7 bases agree with TRBD2. Sequencing was done on a sample of blood. The source of this sequence is a person aged 18 to 70 in good health. The CDR3 region is CASSQERLAASYEQYF. The CDR3 DNA reads TGCGCCAGCAGCCAAGAAAGGCTAGCGGCCTCCTACGAGCAGTACTTC.